The table lists the clone carrying this T cell receptor (beta chain) with a few counts. The antigen remains unidentified. The CDR3 is made up of 14 amino acids. Trimming removed 2 bases from V and 6 bases from J, with 11 bases in between. The V gene's germline CDR1 is MNHEY and CDR2 SVGAGI. With 60 Vbeta and 13 Jbeta primers, the PCR was carried out. TCRdb's copy holds only in-frame clones and misses some; the assay was immunoSEQ multiplex PCR. The table records about 130,000 clones, under 85% of them present only once. These data come from a study of cytomegalovirus exposure and HLA in healthy donors. The study, taken as a whole, reports: Associated with HLA alleles at 0.05 false discovery rate in a later analysis were 17,000 or so TCR beta sequences. Common viral pathogens seemed to be connected with several of the most significant clusters, according to a later analysis. The majority of CMV-associated TCR beta chains were reported as apparently HLA-restricted in a later analysis. Later work found that TCR association rates differed between HLA loci; DRB1 had the most and HLA-C the fewest.

The chain links TRBV6-5 to TRBJ2-1; TRBD2 is a possible D gene (5 bases). Source material: PBMCs. The source is a man aged 25-45 years in good health and CMV-seronegative. In nucleotides, the CDR3 is TGTGCCAGCAGTTACGGGCTAGCAGGCAATGAGCAGTTCTTC. It codes for CASSYGLAGNEQFF.